Listed below are T cell receptor beta chains from one sample, sequenced in a study of PD-1 blockade in classical Hodgkin lymphoma. TCRdb's copy holds only in-frame clones and misses some; the assay was immunoSEQ multiplex PCR. The repertoire holds about 13,000 clones, with about 80% as singletons. The input for sequencing was peripheral blood mononuclear cells (PBMCs), taken at baseline. Receptor source: a human donor with classical Hodgkin lymphoma. The CDR3 runs from the conserved cysteine through the conserved F or W. The D gene is left open where the match is weak. Where a row states a size, it is once, few, many or the class of an expanded clone; other rows omit it.

v_call	cdr3_length	j_call	clone_size	d_call	cdr3_nt	cdr3_aa
TRBV18	15	TRBJ1-4	.	.	TGTGCCAGCTCACCACTGCAGAGCCTCAATGAAAAACTGTTTTTT	CASSPLQSLNEKLFF
TRBV2	15	TRBJ2-2	few	.	TGTGCCAGCAACTGGCAGGGGGGGAACACCGGGGAGCTGTTTTTT	CASNWQGGNTGELFF
TRBV6-5	13	TRBJ1-1	.	.	TGTGCCAGCAGTTATCGCGGGGGCACTGAAGCTTTCTTT	CASSYRGGTEAFF
TRBV6-5	15	TRBJ1-3	.	.	TGTGCCAGCAGTTACTTCGGGACGGCTGGAAACACCATATATTTT	CASSYFGTAGNTIYF
TRBV7-2	16	TRBJ2-7	.	.	TGTGCCAGCAGCTTTCAAACCGGGTTGCGGAACTACGAGCAGTACTTC	CASSFQTGLRNYEQYF
TRBV6-6	15	TRBJ2-3	.	TRBD1	TGTGCCAGCAGCCAACCGGGACAGGGGGAATATACGCAGTATTTT	CASSQPGQGEYTQYF
TRBV19	15	TRBJ2-7	.	TRBD2	TGTGCCAGTACCCTCGGGACTAGCGGGTTTTACGAGCAGTACTTC	CASTLGTSGFYEQYF
TRBV2	13	TRBJ1-2	.	.	TGTGCCAGCAGTGAGGCAGGGCACTATGGCTACACCTTC	CASSEAGHYGYTF
TRBV14	15	TRBJ1-4	.	.	TGTGCCAGCAGCGATCAAGGAGCAACTAATGAAAAACTGTTTTTT	CASSDQGATNEKLFF
TRBV6-1	15	TRBJ2-1	.	.	TGTGCCAGCAGCTCCACAGCGAGCTCCTACAATGAGCAGTTCTTC	CASSSTASSYNEQFF
TRBV19	14	TRBJ2-7	.	TRBD2	TGTGCCAGCTTTAGCGGGGGGCCGCAGCACGAGCAGTACTTC	CASFSGGPQHEQYF
TRBV5-1	13	TRBJ1-2	few	.	TGCGCCAGCAGCTTAGGCCAGCTCTATGGCTACACCTTC	CASSLGQLYGYTF
TRBV6-6	13	TRBJ1-1	.	.	TGTGCCAGCATCCTTATCGTGAACACTGAAGCTTTCTTT	CASILIVNTEAFF
TRBV4-2	18	TRBJ2-5	.	TRBD2	TGTGCCAGCAGCCAAGATCCTGGCGGGGGGGCTGTTGAAGAGACCCAGTACTTC	CASSQDPGGGAVEETQYF
TRBV5-4	13	TRBJ1-2	.	.	TGTGCCAGCAGCCCGCCATTCTCCTCCGGCTACACCTTC	CASSPPFSSGYTF
TRBV7-3	15	TRBJ2-1	.	TRBD2	TGTGCCAGCAGCCCCGGGACTAGCGGCTACAATGAGCAGTTCTTC	CASSPGTSGYNEQFF
TRBV2	12	TRBJ2-3	.	.	TGTGCCAGCATTATGGACACCTCTACGCAGTATTTT	CASIMDTSTQYF
TRBV7-9	15	TRBJ1-4	.	TRBD1	TGTGCCAGCAGCTTAAGGACAGGGGTTAATGAAAAACTGTTTTTT	CASSLRTGVNEKLFF
TRBV10-3	11	TRBJ2-3	.	.	TGTGCCATCGGGAAGGCGGATACGCAGTATTTT	CAIGKADTQYF
TRBV5-6	13	TRBJ2-3	.	.	TGTGCCAGCAGCTTTATAAGGGAAAATACGCAGTATTTT	CASSFIRENTQYF
TRBV6-6	16	TRBJ1-4	.	TRBD1	TGTGCCAGCAGTTACTCAAGGACAGGCTTTAATGAAAAACTGTTTTTT	CASSYSRTGFNEKLFF
TRBV4-3	15	TRBJ2-1	.	.	TGCGCCAGCAGCCAAGATTTAGGGCAGTACAATGAGCAGTTCTTC	CASSQDLGQYNEQFF
TRBV19	15	TRBJ1-5	.	.	TGTGCCAGTACTTTGGGGCGTCCGAGCAATCAGCCCCAGCATTTT	CASTLGRPSNQPQHF
TRBV11-3	15	TRBJ2-1	.	TRBD2	TGTGCCAGCAGCTTTCTAGCGGGGGGGTCGGATGAGCAGTTCTTC	CASSFLAGGSDEQFF
TRBV19	15	TRBJ2-3	few	TRBD1	TGTGCCAGTAGTTCCGGACAGGGGGCAACAGATACGCAGTATTTT	CASSSGQGATDTQYF
TRBV5-6	12	TRBJ2-7	once	.	TGTGCCAGCAGCTTATCAGGGGACGAGCAGTACTTC	CASSLSGDEQYF
TRBV7-8	17	TRBJ2-1	.	.	TGTGCCAGCAGCTTAGGAGGGTCCCTGAGCTCCTACAATGAGCAGTTCTTC	CASSLGGSLSSYNEQFF
TRBV7-9	17	TRBJ1-1	once	TRBD1	TGTGCCAGCAGCTTATTGAGAGGGCAGGGGGCGCACACTGAAGCTTTCTTT	CASSLLRGQGAHTEAFF
TRBV18	17	TRBJ1-4	.	.	TGTGCCAGCTCACCACAGATTGGCGGGGGGGCTTCTGAAAAACTGTTTTTT	CASSPQIGGGASEKLFF
TRBV10-1	15	TRBJ2-1	.	.	TGCGCCAGCAGTGAGTTTCCAGTCGAGATCAATGAGCAGTTCTTC	CASSEFPVEINEQFF
TRBV11-2	13	TRBJ1-2	.	.	TGTGCCAGCAGCTCAGGACAGTTCTATGGCTACACCTTC	CASSSGQFYGYTF
TRBV7-6	15	TRBJ2-1	.	TRBD2	TGTGCCAGCAGCTTAGTAGCGGGGGGGTCGAATGAGCAGTTCTTC	CASSLVAGGSNEQFF
TRBV18	16	TRBJ2-7	.	TRBD2	TGTGCCAGCTCACCGTCCCCTAGCGGGGGGTTGATTGAGCAGTACTTC	CASSPSPSGGLIEQYF
TRBV11-2	17	TRBJ2-3	once	.	TGTGCCAGCAGCCCCCGCCCGTTCGGGGGTTTGGGGGATACGCAGTATTTT	CASSPRPFGGLGDTQYF
TRBV28	15	TRBJ2-3	.	.	TGTGCCAGCAGTTTTCGGGGTTTTATCACAGATACGCAGTATTTT	CASSFRGFITDTQYF
TRBV10-3	12	TRBJ1-2	.	.	TGTGCCATCAGCAGGGTTAACTATGGCTACACCTTC	CAISRVNYGYTF
TRBV7-8	14	TRBJ2-5	.	.	TGTGCCAGCAGCTTAGGGACAGTCCAAGAGACCCAGTACTTC	CASSLGTVQETQYF
TRBV6-6	16	TRBJ2-2	.	.	TGTGCCAGCAGTTACCCTATAGCGCGAGGGACCGGGGAGCTGTTTTTT	CASSYPIARGTGELFF
TRBV11-2	12	TRBJ1-2	.	.	TGTGCCAGCAGTTCCGCAGGGTATGGCTACACCTTC	CASSSAGYGYTF
TRBV10-2	16	TRBJ2-3	.	TRBD1	TGCGCCACCCTTAATAGACAGGGGTTATCGGCAGATACGCAGTATTTT	CATLNRQGLSADTQYF
TRBV7-9	13	TRBJ1-2	.	.	TGTGCCAGCACCCCCGGGTTGGTACACGGCTACACCTTC	CASTPGLVHGYTF
TRBV1	17	TRBJ2-7	large	.	TGCACCAGCAGCCAAGATGGGCTAGCGGGGGCCACCTACGAGCAGTACTTC	CTSSQDGLAGATYEQYF
TRBV13	16	TRBJ2-3	.	.	TGTGCCAGCAGCTTAGACGGGGGGCCATACACAGATACGCAGTATTTT	CASSLDGGPYTDTQYF